This T cell receptor beta chain was retrieved from a study of Ad26.COV2.S vaccination and SARS-CoV-2 variants. Overall study: Once, or twice with 56 days between doses, Ad26.COV2.S was given intramuscularly.

With respect to this clone: Its antigen is as yet unknown.

Profiled with immunoSEQ multiplex PCR; TCRdb holds only in-frame clones, not every one. The sample includes a few hundred thousand clones, 88% of them seen just once. Overall study findings and caveats: Vaccine and placebo recipients had similar non-spike TCR breadth. Vaccinees reportedly had broad spike-specific CD8+ and CD4+ T cell responses.

Indicated treatment: around 19 received Ad26.COV2.S at low or high dose, single or two shots; about 5 received placebo; per-sample allocation not given. Samples came from day 63 after the first vaccine or placebo injection. Deletions cut 3 bases from V and 6 bases from J, with 12 bases between. The CDR3 totals 13 residues. The germline V gene encodes CDR1 PRHDT and CDR2 FYEKMQ (reference sequence). The source of this sequence is a person between 18 and 65 years old who received the Ad26.COV2.S COVID-19 vaccine or a placebo. This sample comprised peripheral blood, obtained in a trial of Ad26.COV2.S vaccine versus placebo. The chain carries TRBV13 and TRBJ2-7; D is possibly TRBD2 (5 bases). CDR3 DNA sequence: TGTGCCAGCAGCTTTAGCGCTAGGTCCGAGCAGTACTTC. Translating gives CASSFSARSEQYF.